The 18 T cell receptor beta chains below all came from one sample that was sequenced in a study of siplizumab effects on memory and regulatory T cells. Measured with immunoSEQ multiplex PCR; TCRdb has only the in-frame clones, and not every one. This sample has approximately 100,000 clones, with 94% found just once. The sample consisted of Tregs sorted from blood. The receptors originated from a human donor in good health.

The chain uses TRBV29-1 and TRBJ2-3; 10 bases map to TRBD2. After removal of 6 bases from V and 8 bases from J, the junction contained 11 bases not matched to a gene. The CDR3 is 14 amino acids. CDR1 and CDR2 (germline): SQVTM, ANQGSEA. CDR3 residues: CSVRTLAGETTQYF. CDR3 nucleotides: TGCAGCGTAAGAACTCTAGCGGGAGAAACTACGCAGTATTTT.

The chain combines TRBV4-1 with TRBJ1-3; D is unresolved. This CDR3 is 17 amino acids long. CDR1 and CDR2 (germline): MGHRA, YSYEKL. V was clipped by 1 base and J by 0 bases, with 13 bases between them. The CDR3 loop is CASSQVDPLSSGNTIYF. The CDR3 region has the DNA TGCGCCAGCAGCCAAGTGGACCCGTTGAGCTCTGGAAACACCATATATTTT.

As regards this clone: Other DNA sequences within the sample encode an identical CDR3. The chain carries TRBV5-1 and TRBJ2-5, with D unclear. The germline V gene encodes CDR1 SGHRS and CDR2 YFSETQ. The CDR3 extends over 11 amino acids. The V end was cut by 2 bases, the J end by 3 bases, with 2 bases between. The CDR3 reads CASSFKETQYF. The CDR3, as DNA: TGCGCCAGCAGCTTTAAAGAGACCCAGTACTTC.

The chain uses TRBV28 and TRBJ2-7, with 9 bases aligning to TRBD1. Losses at the gene ends were 3 bases for V and 5 bases for J; bases not matched to a gene: 8. This CDR3 spans 15 amino acids. Germline CDR1 and CDR2: MDHEN and SYDVKM. The CDR3 DNA reads as TGTGCCAGCAGTTTCACCGGGACAGGGACCCACGAGCAGTACTTC. Amino acid sequence: CASSFTGTGTHEQYF. The whole variable domain, remainder taken from reference TRBV28 and TRBJ2-7, is DVKVTQSSRYLVKRTGEKVFLECVQDMDHENMFWYRQDPGLGLRLIYFSYDVKMKEKGDIPEGYSVSREKKERFSLILESASTNQTSMYLCASSFTGTGTHEQYFGPGTRLTVT.

The V gene is TRBV5-1, the J gene TRBJ2-7; D call uncertain. This CDR3 is 13 amino acids long. Germline V gives CDR1 SGHRS, CDR2 YFSETQ. V lost 4 bases to trimming and J lost 3 bases, with 11 bases between them. The CDR3 here is CASSQEGVYEQYF. DNA of the CDR3: TGCGCCAGCAGCCAGGAAGGTGTCTACGAGCAGTACTTC.

The chain recombines TRBV28 with TRBJ1-2; D ambiguous. V was cut by 1 base and J by 2 bases, with 14 bases left in between. Germline V gene data show CDR1 as MDHEN and CDR2 as SYDVKM. CDR3 length: 16 residues. CDR3 DNA: TGTGCCAGCAGTTTATACTACCAGGACCTAAACTATGGCTACACCTTC. This sequence encodes CASSLYYQDLNYGYTF.

This chain connects TRBV19 to TRBJ1-1; no definite D call. CDR3 length equals 12 residues. Germline assignment: CDR1 LNHDA and CDR2 SQIVND (reference sequence). The V gene lost 6 bases and the J gene lost 3 bases, with 8 bases spanning the gap. The CDR3 here is CASSRWDTEAFF. The CDR3 DNA is TGTGCCAGTAGCCGGTGGGACACTGAAGCTTTCTTT.

The CDR3 DNA is TGTGCCAGCAGCCCAGGGTATGTTAGAGACACTGAAGCTTTCTTT. It encodes CASSPGYVRDTEAFF. This chain joins TRBV7-2 and TRBJ1-1; D may be TRBD1 (5 bases). Germline V CDR1 and CDR2: SGHTA, FQGNSA. The CDR3 contains 15 residues. V was cut by 5 bases and J by 3 bases, with 16 bases left in between.

A few counts support this clone. V is TRBV14 and J is TRBJ1-1; 8 bases fit TRBD1. CDR3 size: 14 residues. Trimming cost V 6 bases and J 1 base; bases outside gene matches: 4. Germline loops: CDR1 SGHDN, CDR2 FVKESK. CDR3 DNA sequence: TGTGCCAGCAGGAGCAGGGGGCGGAACACTGAAGCTTTCTTT. As protein: CASRSRGRNTEAFF.

J is TRBJ1-2 and V is TRBV28; D uncertain. Germline values: CDR1 MDHEN, CDR2 SYDVKM. This CDR3 region has 14 residues. Trimming took off 8 bases at V and 7 bases at J, with 20 bases between the two ends. CDR3: CASEIAGVIRGYTF. The CDR3 DNA is TGTGCCAGCGAGATAGCCGGGGTTATCCGTGGCTACACCTTC.

This rearrangement joins TRBV5-1 to TRBJ2-2; 9 bases fit TRBD1. Losses at the gene ends were 1 base for V and 2 bases for J; bases not matched to a gene: 12. CDR3 length equals 19 residues. CDR1 and CDR2 from the germline V gene are SGHRS and YFSETQ. CDR3 loop: CASSLSLGDREKNTGELFF. CDR3 sequence (DNA): TGCGCCAGCAGCTTGTCCTTGGGGGACAGGGAAAAAAACACCGGGGAGCTGTTTTTT.

The count of this clone is one. The rearrangement uses TRBV7-9 and TRBJ2-1; 8 positions match TRBD2. The CDR3 contains 15 residues. The J segment lost 7 bases and the V segment lost 6 bases, leaving 11 bases of the junction unmatched. Germline loops: CDR1 SEHNR, CDR2 FQNEAQ (reference sequence). The CDR3 coding sequence is TGTGCCAGCAGACTTTTAGCGGGGAGTATTAATGAGCAGTTCTTC. As protein: CASRLLAGSINEQFF. Full variable domain (rest looked up from reference TRBV7-9 and TRBJ2-1): DTGVSQNPRHKITKRGQNVTFRCDPISEHNRLYWYRQTLGQGPEFLTYFQNEAQLEKSRLLSDRFSAERPKGSFSTLEIQRTEQGDSAMYLCASRLLAGSINEQFFGPGTRLTVL.

This chain links TRBV5-1 with TRBJ1-3; no firm D call. Deletions cut 0 bases from V and 0 bases from J, with 4 bases between. CDR3 length: 14 residues. CDR1 is SGHRS, CDR2 YFSETQ, per germline. In nucleotides, the CDR3 is TGCGCCAGCAGCTTGGACGGCTCTGGAAACACCATATATTTT. Translating it yields CASSLDGSGNTIYF.

The gene calls are TRBV14 and TRBJ2-3, with 11 bases lining up with TRBD2. In germline, CDR1 is SGHDN, CDR2 FVKESK. V shed 4 bases, J shed 2 bases, and the junction held 5 bases outside the gene matches. The length of the CDR3 is 16 residues. CDR3 sequence (DNA): TGTGCCAGCAGCCGAATAGCGGGAGGGATCACAGATACGCAGTATTTT. Translated: CASSRIAGGITDTQYF.

This clone appeared once. The CDR3 DNA reads TGTGCCAGCAGACGGGTCTACCAAGAGACCCAGTACTTC. Its translation is CASRRVYQETQYF. This chain links TRBV2 with TRBJ2-5; the D is unclear. Per the germline V gene, CDR1 is SNHLY and CDR2 is FYNNEI. There are 13 residues in the CDR3. V was trimmed by 6 bases and J by 0 bases, leaving 8 bases between them.

The V and J genes are TRBV7-4 and TRBJ2-7; TRBD1 is a possible D gene (5 bases). V shed 9 bases and J shed 5 bases, with 17 bases lying between them. The CDR3 is 13 residues long. Germline V gene data show CDR1 as SGHVT and CDR2 as SQSDAQ. CDR3 sequence (DNA): TGTGCCAGGGGTGGGGCAGTCGTACACGAGCAGTACTTC. This gives the protein CARGGAVVHEQYF. Combining the CDR3 with reference TRBV7-4 and TRBJ2-7 gives the whole variable domain GAGVSQSPRYKVAKRGRDVALRCDSISGHVTLYWYRQTLGQGSEVLTYSQSDAQRDKSGRPSGRFSAERPERSVSTLKIQRTEQGDSAVYLCARGGAVVHEQYFGPGTRLTVT.

The V call is TRBV6-1, the J call TRBJ2-2; D remains ambiguous. Trimming removed 1 base at V and 5 bases at J, with 5 bases between. This CDR3 has 13 amino acids. Germline assignment: CDR1 MNHNS and CDR2 SASEGT. As DNA, the CDR3 is TGTGCCAGCAGTGAAGTTTTTACCGGGGAGCTGTTTTTT. Translating it yields CASSEVFTGELFF.

V is TRBV18 and J is TRBJ1-6, with 7 bases aligning to TRBD1. The ends lost 5 bases at V and 8 bases at J; junction bases unmatched: 12. The CDR3 loop spans 16 amino acids. Germline assignment: CDR1 KGHSH and CDR2 LQKENI. The CDR3 protein is CASSALPGQLYSPLHF. The CDR3 nucleotides read TGTGCCAGCTCAGCCCTACCGGGACAGCTATATTCACCCCTCCACTTT.